These T cell receptor beta chains were read from a single sample in a study of blood T cell repertoires in COVID-19. Generated by immunoSEQ multiplex PCR, the TCRdb table keeps only in-frame clones and is missing some. This repertoire shows about 130,000 clones, approximately 85% found once; its top ten account for approximately 18%. The specimen sequenced was peripheral blood. These receptors originate from a man aged 25 to 45 with COVID-19, enrolled during active disease. CDR3s include the opening cysteine and the closing phenylalanine or tryptophan. Each record gives: D gene, clone size, V gene, J gene, CDR3 protein, CDR3 DNA. The D gene is left open where the match is weak. Not all rows give a size; the values are once, few, many and, for expanded clones, a class.

D gene: TRBD2; clone size: .; V gene: TRBV5-6; J gene: TRBJ2-2; CDR3 protein: CASSLGGLAGNTGELFF; CDR3 DNA: TGTGCCAGCAGCTTGGGGGGACTAGCGGGTAACACCGGGGAGCTGTTTTTT
D gene: .; clone size: .; V gene: TRBV3-1/TRBV3-2; J gene: TRBJ2-1; CDR3 protein: CASTPSVSSYNEQFF; CDR3 DNA: TGTGCCAGCACCCCTAGCGTCAGCTCCTACAATGAGCAGTTCTTC
D gene: .; clone size: few; V gene: TRBV28; J gene: TRBJ2-5; CDR3 protein: CASSFKEQETQYF; CDR3 DNA: TGTGCCAGCAGTTTTAAGGAGCAAGAGACCCAGTACTTC
D gene: TRBD1; clone size: .; V gene: TRBV5-1; J gene: TRBJ2-7; CDR3 protein: CASSLEYEGAPVQYF; CDR3 DNA: TGCGCCAGCAGCTTGGAGTATGAGGGGGCTCCGGTGCAGTACTTC
D gene: .; clone size: few; V gene: TRBV12-3/TRBV12-4; J gene: TRBJ1-2; CDR3 protein: CASSFGGPYGYTF; CDR3 DNA: TGTGCCAGCAGTTTCGGAGGGCCCTATGGCTACACCTTC
D gene: .; clone size: .; V gene: TRBV11-2; J gene: TRBJ2-1; CDR3 protein: CASSRDSYNEQFF; CDR3 DNA: TGTGCCAGCAGCCGGGACTCCTACAATGAGCAGTTCTTC
D gene: .; clone size: .; V gene: TRBV29-1; J gene: TRBJ2-4; CDR3 protein: CSVEVGGWAIQYF; CDR3 DNA: TGCAGCGTTGAAGTCGGGGGATGGGCCATTCAGTACTTC
D gene: .; clone size: .; V gene: TRBV6-2/TRBV6-3; J gene: TRBJ1-5; CDR3 protein: CASSHWADRSENQPQHF; CDR3 DNA: TGTGCCAGCAGTCACTGGGCCGACAGGTCAGAAAATCAGCCCCAGCATTTT
D gene: TRBD1; clone size: .; V gene: TRBV14; J gene: TRBJ2-7; CDR3 protein: CASSQRQGSKTYEQYF; CDR3 DNA: TGTGCCAGCAGCCAGAGACAGGGGTCGAAAACCTACGAGCAGTACTTC
D gene: TRBD2; clone size: .; V gene: TRBV5-1; J gene: TRBJ2-3; CDR3 protein: CASRGTSGSTDTQYF; CDR3 DNA: TGCGCCAGCAGGGGGACTAGCGGGAGCACAGATACGCAGTATTTT